This T cell receptor beta chain is drawn from a study of blood T cell repertoires in COVID-19. The V end was cut by 5 bases, the J end by 5 bases, with 14 bases between. CDR3 length: 14 amino acids. In germline, CDR1 is LNHDA, CDR2 SQIVND (reference sequence). The data were produced by immunoSEQ multiplex PCR, yet TCRdb's version contains in-frame clones alone and is incomplete. The sample comprises around 60,000 clones, about 91% of which are singletons, and around 15% rests with the top ten. The TCR comes from a woman aged 55-75 years with active COVID-19. This chain links TRBV19 with TRBJ2-3; weak D call: TRBD2 (5 bases). Material for sequencing was peripheral blood. CDR3 DNA: TGTGCCAGTAGTTGGCAGGTCCGGGAAGATACGCAGTATTTT. As protein: CASSWQVREDTQYF.